The rows below give T cell receptor beta chains drawn from one sample of a study of blood T cells in healthy people across ages. TCRdb called the 5' RACE reads again in MiXCR, with one record for every CDR3 protein. The data hold about 2 million distinct CDR3 sequences, with roughly 50% observed a single time. The specimen was blood. These TCRs come from a woman aged 40-49 years in good health. Each CDR3 is given with its conserved first and last residue. Fields, in order: CDR3 length, D gene, V gene, clone size, J gene, CDR3 protein, CDR3 DNA. D genes are given only for firm matches. Expanded clones get a size class; other rows say once, few or many, or leave the size out.

16,TRBD2,TRBV11-1,once,TRBJ2-3,CASSLGTSGGMDTQYF,TGTGCCAGCAGCTTAGGGACTAGCGGGGGGATGGATACGCAGTATTTT
14,.,TRBV27,.,TRBJ1-2,CASSLSGGPNGYTF,TGTGCCAGCAGTTTATCGGGGGGTCCCAATGGCTACACCTTC
15,TRBD1,TRBV7-9,once,TRBJ1-4,CASSAGQETNEKLFF,TGTGCCAGCAGCGCCGGACAGGAGACAAATGAAAAACTGTTTTTT
13,.,TRBV6-5,.,TRBJ1-1,CASSYSWNTEAFF,TGTGCCAGCAGTTACTCCTGGAACACTGAAGCTTTCTTT
16,TRBD1,TRBV12-3/TRBV12-4,.,TRBJ1-1,CASSLRPGGVNTEAFF,TGTGCCAGCAGTTTAAGGCCAGGGGGAGTGAACACTGAAGCTTTCTTT
15,TRBD2,TRBV10-3,.,TRBJ2-5,CAISLTSGGRETQYF,TGTGCCATCAGCCTGACTAGCGGGGGACGAGAGACCCAGTACTTC
13,.,TRBV5-6,.,TRBJ2-1,CASSQVGPSEQFF,TGTGCCAGCAGCCAGGTCGGGCCCAGTGAGCAGTTCTTC
16,TRBD1,TRBV9,few,TRBJ1-2,CASSVQQGAPNYGYTF,TGTGCCAGCAGCGTCCAACAGGGGGCCCCTAACTATGGCTACACCTTC
16,TRBD1,TRBV20-1,.,TRBJ2-5,CSAVLPGTGSMGTQYF,TGCAGTGCCGTACTGCCCGGGACAGGATCCATGGGGACCCAGTACTTC
15,.,TRBV5-1,.,TRBJ1-2,CASSDQTGLFNGYTF,TGCGCCAGCAGCGACCAGACAGGACTATTTAACGGCTACACCTTC
13,.,TRBV4-3,.,TRBJ1-4,CVSSPKRGEKLFF,TGCGTCAGCAGCCCTAAACGAGGGGAAAAACTGTTTTTT